This record looks at one TCR beta chain sequence and its context. No antigen is known for it. The data are from a study of T cells in Graves' hyperthyroidism and ophthalmopathy. Overall study results and limits: Most thyroid clonotypes that were expanded above 0.001 also turned up in blood. Separating ophthalmopathy from stable hyperthyroidism was achieved by a 13 V-J model. Median prediction lead before ophthalmopathy onset was around seven months with the model.

CDR1 is SQVTM and CDR2 is ANQGSEA in the germline V gene. J lost 4 bases, V lost 8 bases, and 5 bases had no gene match. CDR3 size: 12 residues. Any patient presenting with uncontrolled infection, other autoimmune disease, pregnancy or lactation was left out. The CDR3 regions of TCR beta were amplified from RNA transcripts. First-round RT-PCR targeting the TCR CDR3 was performed with the HTBI primer set. TCRdb itself ran the multiplex PCR reads through MiXCR, one entry per CDR3 protein. The sample shows about 640,000 distinct CDR3 sequences, roughly 46% of them seen only once. The rearrangement links TRBV29-1 to TRBJ1-3; 7 positions agree with TRBD1. The sample taken for sequencing was peripheral blood or thyroid tissue (not recorded which). The source is an adult man with Graves' disease, either hyperthyroidism or ophthalmopathy (not recorded which). The CDR3, as DNA: TGCAGCTTGGTGACAGGGGGAAACACCATATATTTT. Protein sequence: CSLVTGGNTIYF.